This T cell receptor beta chain comes out of a study of T-cell reconstitution after alpha-beta-depleted transplantation in children. Preparation of the TCRbeta library used unique molecular identifiers. Using its own MiXCR run on the PCR reads, TCRdb lists one record per CDR3 protein. The sample lists nearly 550,000 distinct CDR3 sequences, approximately 20% occurring once. Germline V gene sequence: CDR1 SGDLS, CDR2 YYNGEE. With 0 bases removed from V and 0 bases from J, the gap between germline ends came to 10 bases. This CDR3 is 16 amino acids long. This specimen consisted of PBMCs from the stem cell graft donor, obtained from the stem cell graft. The genes are TRBV9 and TRBJ2-1; D is ambiguous. The sequence was obtained from a human donor who donated a stem cell graft to a child with acute lymphoblastic leukemia. CDR3 bases: TGTGCCAGCAGCGTAGCTTTTGGCAGCTCCTACAATGAGCAGTTCTTC. Amino acids: CASSVAFGSSYNEQFF.